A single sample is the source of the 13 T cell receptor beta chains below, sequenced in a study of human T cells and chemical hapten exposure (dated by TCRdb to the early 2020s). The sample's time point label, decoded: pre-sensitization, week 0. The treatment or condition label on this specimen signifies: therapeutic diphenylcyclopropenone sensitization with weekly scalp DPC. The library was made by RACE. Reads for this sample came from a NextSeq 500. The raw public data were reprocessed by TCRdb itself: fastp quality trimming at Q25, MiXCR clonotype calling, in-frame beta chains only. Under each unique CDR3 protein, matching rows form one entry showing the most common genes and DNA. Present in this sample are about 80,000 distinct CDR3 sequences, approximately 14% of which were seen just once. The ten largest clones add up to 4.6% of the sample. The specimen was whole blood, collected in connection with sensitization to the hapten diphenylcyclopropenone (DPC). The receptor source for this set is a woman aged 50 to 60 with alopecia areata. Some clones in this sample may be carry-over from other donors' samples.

The CDR3 sequence: CSVAGITYNEQFF. The CDR3 nucleotides read TGCAGCGTTGCGGGAATCACCTACAATGAGCAGTTCTTC. The rearrangement links TRBV29-1 to TRBJ2-1, with D tentatively TRBD2 (5 bases). The CDR3 is 13 residues long. The V end was cut by 4 bases, the J end by 2 bases, with 9 bases between. The germline gives CDR1 SQVTM, CDR2 ANQGSEA.

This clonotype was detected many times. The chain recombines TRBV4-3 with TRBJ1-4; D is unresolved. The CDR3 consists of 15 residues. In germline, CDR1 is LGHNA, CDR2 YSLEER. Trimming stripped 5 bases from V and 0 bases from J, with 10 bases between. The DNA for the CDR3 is TGCGCCAGCAGCTCGTTCTTAGCAACTAATGAAAAACTGTTTTTT. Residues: CASSSFLATNEKLFF.

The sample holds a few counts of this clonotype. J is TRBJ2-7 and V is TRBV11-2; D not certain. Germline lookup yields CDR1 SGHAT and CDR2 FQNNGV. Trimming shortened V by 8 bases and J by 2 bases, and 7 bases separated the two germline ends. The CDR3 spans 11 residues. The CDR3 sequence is CASRSAYEQYF. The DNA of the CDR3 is TGTGCCAGCCGCAGCGCCTACGAGCAGTACTTC.

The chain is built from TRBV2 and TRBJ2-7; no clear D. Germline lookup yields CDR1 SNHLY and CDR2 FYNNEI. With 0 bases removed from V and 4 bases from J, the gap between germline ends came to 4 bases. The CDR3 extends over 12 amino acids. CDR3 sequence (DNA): TGTGCCAGCAGTGAAGCCGGGTACGAGCAGTACTTC. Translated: CASSEAGYEQYF.

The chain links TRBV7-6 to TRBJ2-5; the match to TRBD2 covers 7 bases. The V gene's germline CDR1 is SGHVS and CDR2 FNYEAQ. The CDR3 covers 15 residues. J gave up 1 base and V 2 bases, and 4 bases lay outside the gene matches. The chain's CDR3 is CASSLRGGSQETQYF. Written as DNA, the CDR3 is TGTGCCAGCAGCTTACGGGGCGGGAGCCAAGAGACCCAGTACTTC.

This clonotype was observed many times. The CDR3 protein is CAWGNRGPPEQYF. CDR3 nucleotide sequence: TGTGCCTGGGGGAACAGGGGTCCCCCCGAGCAGTACTTC. This sequence joins TRBV30 and TRBJ2-7, with 7 bases fitting TRBD1. The ends lost 5 bases at V and 6 bases at J; junction bases unmatched: 10. CDR3 length equals 13 residues. Per germline, CDR1 GTSNPN and CDR2 SVGIG (reference sequence). Based on the CDR3 plus reference TRBV30 and TRBJ2-7, the full variable domain is SQTIHQWPATLVQPVGSPLSLECTVEGTSNPNLYWYRQAAGRGLQLLFYSVGIGQISSEVPQNLSASRPQDRQFILSSKKLLLSDSGFYLCAWGNRGPPEQYFGPGTRLTVT.

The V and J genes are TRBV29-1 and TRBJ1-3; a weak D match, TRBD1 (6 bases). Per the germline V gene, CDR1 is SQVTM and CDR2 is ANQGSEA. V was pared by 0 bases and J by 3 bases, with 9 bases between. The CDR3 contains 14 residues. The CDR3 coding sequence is TGCAGCGTTGAAGACCCGGACAGTGGAAACACCATATATTTT. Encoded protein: CSVEDPDSGNTIYF.

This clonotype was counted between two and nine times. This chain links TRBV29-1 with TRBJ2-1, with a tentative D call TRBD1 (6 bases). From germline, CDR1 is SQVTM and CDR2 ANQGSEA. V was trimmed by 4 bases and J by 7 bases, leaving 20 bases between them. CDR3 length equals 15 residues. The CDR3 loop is CSVAPTGTRGNEQFF. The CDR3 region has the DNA TGCAGCGTTGCGCCTACCGGGACAAGGGGAAATGAGCAGTTCTTC.

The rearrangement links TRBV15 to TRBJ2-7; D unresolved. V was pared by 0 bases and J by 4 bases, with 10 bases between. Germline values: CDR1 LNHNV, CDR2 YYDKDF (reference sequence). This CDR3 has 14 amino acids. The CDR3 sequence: CATSRDLTEYEQYF. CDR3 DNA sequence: TGTGCCACCAGCAGAGATTTGACCGAATACGAGCAGTACTTC. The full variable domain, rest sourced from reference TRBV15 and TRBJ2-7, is DAMVIQNPRYQVTQFGKPVTLSCSQTLNHNVMYWYQQKSSQAPKLLFHYYDKDFNNEADTPDNFQSRRPNTSFCFLDIRSPGLGDTAMYLCATSRDLTEYEQYFGPGTRLTVT.

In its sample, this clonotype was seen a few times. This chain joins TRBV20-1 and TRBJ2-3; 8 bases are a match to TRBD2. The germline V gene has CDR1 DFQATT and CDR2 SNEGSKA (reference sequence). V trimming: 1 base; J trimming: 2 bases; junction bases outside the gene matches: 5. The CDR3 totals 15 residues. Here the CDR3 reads CSARGGGRLTDTQYF. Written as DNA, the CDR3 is TGCAGTGCTAGAGGCGGCGGGAGGCTCACAGATACGCAGTATTTT.

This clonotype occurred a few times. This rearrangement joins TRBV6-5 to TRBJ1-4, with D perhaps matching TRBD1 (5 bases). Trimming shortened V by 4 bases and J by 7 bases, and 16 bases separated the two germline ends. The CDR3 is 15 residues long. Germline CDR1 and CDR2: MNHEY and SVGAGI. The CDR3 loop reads CASSSRGDKGEKLFF. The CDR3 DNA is TGTGCCAGCAGTTCCCGAGGGGATAAGGGTGAAAAACTGTTTTTT.

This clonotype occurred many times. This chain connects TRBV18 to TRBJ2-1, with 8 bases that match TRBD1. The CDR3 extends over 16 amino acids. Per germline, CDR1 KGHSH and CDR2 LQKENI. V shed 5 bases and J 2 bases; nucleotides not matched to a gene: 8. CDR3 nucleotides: TGTGCCAGCTCAGCAACTGGACAGGGCGCCTACAATGAGCAGTTCTTC. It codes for CASSATGQGAYNEQFF.

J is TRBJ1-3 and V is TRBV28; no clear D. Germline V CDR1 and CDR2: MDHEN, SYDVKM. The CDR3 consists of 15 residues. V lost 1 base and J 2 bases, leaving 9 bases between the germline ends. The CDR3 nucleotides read TGTGCCAGCAGTTTATTGCAGCATACTGGAAACACCATATATTTT. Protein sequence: CASSLLQHTGNTIYF.